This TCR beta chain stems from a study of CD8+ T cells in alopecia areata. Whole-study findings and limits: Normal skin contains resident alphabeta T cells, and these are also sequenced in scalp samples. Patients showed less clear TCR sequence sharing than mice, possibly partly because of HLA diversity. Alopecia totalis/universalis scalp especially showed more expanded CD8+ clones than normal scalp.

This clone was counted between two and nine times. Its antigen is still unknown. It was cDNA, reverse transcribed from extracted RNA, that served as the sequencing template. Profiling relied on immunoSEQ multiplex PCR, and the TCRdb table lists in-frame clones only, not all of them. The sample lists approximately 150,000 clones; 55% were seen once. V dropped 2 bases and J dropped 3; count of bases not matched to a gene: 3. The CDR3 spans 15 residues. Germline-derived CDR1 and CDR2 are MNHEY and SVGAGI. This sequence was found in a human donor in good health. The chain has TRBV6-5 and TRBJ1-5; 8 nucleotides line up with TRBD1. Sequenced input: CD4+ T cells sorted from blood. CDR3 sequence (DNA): TGTGCCAGCAGTTACGCCAGGGGGCCCAATCAGCCCCAGCATTTT. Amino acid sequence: CASSYARGPNQPQHF.